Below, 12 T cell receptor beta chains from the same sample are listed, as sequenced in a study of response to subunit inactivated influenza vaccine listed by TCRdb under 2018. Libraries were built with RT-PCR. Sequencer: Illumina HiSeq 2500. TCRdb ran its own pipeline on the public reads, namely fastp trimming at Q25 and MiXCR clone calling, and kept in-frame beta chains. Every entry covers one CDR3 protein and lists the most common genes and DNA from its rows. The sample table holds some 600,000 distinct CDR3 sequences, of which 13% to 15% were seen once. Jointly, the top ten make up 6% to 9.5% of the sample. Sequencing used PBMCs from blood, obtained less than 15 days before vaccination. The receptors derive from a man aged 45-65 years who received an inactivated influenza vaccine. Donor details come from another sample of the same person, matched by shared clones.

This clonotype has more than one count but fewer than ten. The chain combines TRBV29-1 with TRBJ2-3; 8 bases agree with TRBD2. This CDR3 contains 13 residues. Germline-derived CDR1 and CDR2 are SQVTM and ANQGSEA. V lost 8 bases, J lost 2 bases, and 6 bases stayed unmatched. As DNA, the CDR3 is TGCAGCTCCGCGGGGGGAACCACAGATACGCAGTATTTT. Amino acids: CSSAGGTTDTQYF.

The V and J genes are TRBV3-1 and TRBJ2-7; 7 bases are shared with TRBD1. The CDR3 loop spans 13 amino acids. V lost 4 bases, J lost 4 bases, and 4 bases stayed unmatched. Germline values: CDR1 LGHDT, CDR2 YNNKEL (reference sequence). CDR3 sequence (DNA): TGTGCCAGCAGCCGTACGACAGGGTACGAGCAGTACTTC. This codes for CASSRTTGYEQYF.

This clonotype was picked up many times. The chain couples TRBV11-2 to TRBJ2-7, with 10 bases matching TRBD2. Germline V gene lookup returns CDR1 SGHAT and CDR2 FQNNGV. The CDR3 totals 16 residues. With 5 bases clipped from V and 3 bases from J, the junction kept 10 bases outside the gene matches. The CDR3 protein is CASSPFPSGGDYEQYF. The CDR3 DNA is TGTGCCAGCAGCCCCTTCCCCAGCGGGGGGGACTACGAGCAGTACTTC.

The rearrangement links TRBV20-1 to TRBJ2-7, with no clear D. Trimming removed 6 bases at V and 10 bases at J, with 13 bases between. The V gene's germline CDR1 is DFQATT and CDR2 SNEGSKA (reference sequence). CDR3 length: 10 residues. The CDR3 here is CSASYLHQYF. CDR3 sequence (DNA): TGCAGTGCAAGTTATCTGCATCAGTACTTC.

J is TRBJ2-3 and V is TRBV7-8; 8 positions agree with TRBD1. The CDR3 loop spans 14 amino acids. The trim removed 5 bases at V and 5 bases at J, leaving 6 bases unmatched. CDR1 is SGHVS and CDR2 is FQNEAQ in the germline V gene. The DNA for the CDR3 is TGTGCCAGCAGCCGTGGACAGGGACTAGATACGCAGTATTTT. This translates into CASSRGQGLDTQYF.

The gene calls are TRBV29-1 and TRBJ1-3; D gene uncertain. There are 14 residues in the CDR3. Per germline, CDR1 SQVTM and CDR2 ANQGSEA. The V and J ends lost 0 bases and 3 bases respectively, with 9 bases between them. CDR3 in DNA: TGCAGCGTTGAAGATGGTTTAAGTGGAAACACCATATATTTT. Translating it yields CSVEDGLSGNTIYF.

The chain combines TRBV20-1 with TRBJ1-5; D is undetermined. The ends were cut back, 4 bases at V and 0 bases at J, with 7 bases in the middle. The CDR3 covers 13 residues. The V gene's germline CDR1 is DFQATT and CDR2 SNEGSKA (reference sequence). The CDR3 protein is CSAKTASNQPQHF. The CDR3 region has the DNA TGCAGTGCTAAAACAGCTAGCAATCAGCCCCAGCATTTT.

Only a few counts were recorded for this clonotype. CDR3 loop: CASSKAGGDYEQYF. The CDR3 nucleotides are TGTGCCAGCAGCAAAGCGGGGGGAGACTACGAGCAGTACTTC. This chain joins TRBV5-8 and TRBJ2-7, with 9 bases aligning to TRBD2. V lost 4 bases, J lost 3 bases, and 5 bases stayed unmatched. In germline, CDR1 is SGHTS, CDR2 YDEGEE. This CDR3 has 14 residues.

The CDR3 protein is CSAKSGRGNNEQFF. The CDR3 DNA reads TGCAGTGCTAAGAGCGGGAGAGGAAACAATGAGCAGTTCTTC. The chain recombines TRBV20-1 with TRBJ2-1, with 8 bases that match TRBD2. The germline CDR1 and CDR2 sequences are DFQATT and SNEGSKA (reference sequence). The CDR3 is 14 residues long. With 4 bases clipped from V and 5 bases from J, the junction kept 7 bases outside the gene matches.

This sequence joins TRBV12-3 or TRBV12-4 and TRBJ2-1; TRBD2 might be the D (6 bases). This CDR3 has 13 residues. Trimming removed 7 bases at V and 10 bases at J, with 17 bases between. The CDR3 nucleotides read TGTGCCAGCAAACCAAGGGAGGCAAGGGAGCAGTTCTTC. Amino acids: CASKPREAREQFF.

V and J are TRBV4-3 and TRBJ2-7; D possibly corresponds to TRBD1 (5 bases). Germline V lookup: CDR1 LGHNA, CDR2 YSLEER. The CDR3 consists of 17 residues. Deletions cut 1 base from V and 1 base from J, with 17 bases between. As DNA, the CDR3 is TGCGCCAGCAGCCAAGGGTGGAACAGGTTATCATCCTACGAGCAGTACTTC. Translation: CASSQGWNRLSSYEQYF.

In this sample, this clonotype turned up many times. The DNA for the CDR3 is TGTGCCTGGAGCCACTCCTGGCCGGAAGGCACTGAAGCTTTCTTT. Amino acid sequence: CAWSHSWPEGTEAFF. The V gene is TRBV30, the J gene TRBJ1-1; D is ambiguous. V lost 3 bases and J 4 bases, leaving 18 bases between the germline ends. Germline-derived CDR1 and CDR2 are GTSNPN and SVGIG (reference sequence). CDR3 length equals 15 residues.